This TCR beta chain was captured in a study of a mutant IDH1 vaccine in newly diagnosed glioma. The overall study: In some groups vaccination began 4-6 weeks post-radiotherapy; others received it with temozolomide. Of treated patients, roughly 62% were men and roughly 38% women, averaging roughly 37 years. Previous care, which was radiotherapy, temozolomide, or both, most often involved both.

Time point indicated: week 5, during vaccination. Doses consisted of 300 ug of mutant IDH1 20-mer peptide each, paired with topical imiquimod. Astrocytomas that were new, WHO grade 3 or 4, IDH1-mutant and ATRX-lost were present in the donors. The table came from immunoSEQ multiplex PCR; TCRdb's copy has only in-frame clones and leaves some out. The sample has some 51,000 clones; roughly 78% are singletons. Worth noting for this clone: The antigen remains undetermined.

Germline CDR1 WNHNN, CDR2 SYGVQD (reference sequence). Trimming took off 8 bases at V and 9 bases at J, with 19 bases between the two ends. The CDR3 has 13 residues. The material was PBMCs, obtained from a glioma patient whose treatment included an IDH1 peptide vaccine. The receptor was isolated from a middle-aged man with glioma. The genes are TRBV10-1 and TRBJ1-1; D perhaps matches TRBD1 (6 bases). For the CDR3, the DNA is TGCGCCAGCCAAAACACGGGGGCGGAACAAGCTTTCTTT. It yields the protein CASQNTGAEQAFF.